Listed below are T cell receptor beta chains from one sample, sequenced in a study of T cells after yellow fever vaccination. One entry per CDR3 protein, called by TCRdb with MiXCR from the 5' RACE reads. Here the sample spans about 320,000 distinct CDR3 sequences, 3.5% to 4.5% being singletons. The specimen was PBMCs, collected 15 days after the yellow fever booster vaccination. The receptors were sampled from a man aged 18 to 30 who received the YFV17D yellow fever vaccine. The CDR3 runs from the conserved cysteine through the conserved F or W. A D gene is named only where the DNA matches it firmly. Not every row has a clone size; where given, it reads once, few, many or a size class.

d_call | j_call | clone_size | v_call | cdr3_aa | cdr3_nt
TRBD2 | TRBJ2-1 | many | TRBV5-1 | CASSSGTSAREQFF | TGCGCCAGCAGCTCCGGGACTAGCGCTCGTGAGCAGTTCTTC
- | TRBJ1-2 | many | TRBV28 | CASSLRSYGYTF | TGTGCCAGCAGTTTACGCAGTTATGGCTACACCTTC
- | TRBJ1-1 | few | TRBV4-1 | CASGVGVDTEAFF | TGCGCCAGCGGTGTGGGGGTTGACACTGAAGCTTTCTTT
TRBD2 | TRBJ2-7 | many | TRBV7-2 | CASSWTSGPYEQYF | TGTGCCAGCAGCTGGACTAGCGGCCCCTACGAGCAGTACTTC
TRBD2 | TRBJ2-3 | - | TRBV4-2 | CASRPSGTEYTDTQYF | TGTGCCAGCAGGCCTAGCGGGACGGAATACACAGATACGCAGTATTTT
TRBD1 | TRBJ1-6 | many | TRBV27 | CATWDRGSYNSPLHF | TGTGCCACCTGGGACAGGGGTTCCTATAATTCACCCCTCCACTTT
- | TRBJ1-5 | few | TRBV6-2/TRBV6-3 | CASSTQQGWDQPQHF | TGTGCCAGCAGTACACAACAGGGATGGGATCAGCCCCAGCATTTT
TRBD1 | TRBJ1-6 | - | TRBV24-1 | CATSDNTGAGNSPLHF | TGTGCCACCAGTGATAACACAGGGGCAGGCAATTCACCCCTCCACTTT
- | TRBJ1-5 | many | TRBV20-1 | CSARDRINQPQHF | TGCAGTGCTAGAGACAGAATCAATCAGCCCCAGCATTTT
- | TRBJ2-3 | many | TRBV28 | CASSSTSLGDTQYF | TGTGCCAGCAGTTCCACGTCACTAGGCGATACGCAGTATTTT
- | TRBJ1-2 | many | TRBV2 | CASSEQGGAYGYTF | TGTGCCAGCAGTGAACAGGGAGGAGCCTATGGCTACACCTTC
TRBD1 | TRBJ1-1 | many | TRBV20-1 | CSARGRTGSNTEAFF | TGCAGTGCAAGAGGCCGGACAGGCAGCAACACTGAAGCTTTCTTT
- | TRBJ2-7 | few | TRBV29-1 | CSVRSPGRDEQYF | TGCAGCGTCCGATCTCCGGGTAGGGACGAGCAGTACTTC
- | TRBJ1-1 | many | TRBV7-9 | CASSSRGGTEAFF | TGTGCCAGCAGCTCCCGAGGGGGCACTGAAGCTTTCTTT
- | TRBJ2-2 | many | TRBV6-5 | CASSARTLRGELFF | TGTGCCAGCAGTGCTCGGACCCTCAGGGGGGAGCTGTTTTTT
- | TRBJ1-4 | - | TRBV5-1 | CASSLGLAEKLFF | TGCGCCAGCAGCTTGGGGTTAGCTGAAAAACTGTTTTTT
- | TRBJ1-1 | many | TRBV6-2/TRBV6-3 | CASSAYGGTPTMNTEAFF | TGTGCCAGCTCTGCATACGGCGGGACCCCGACGATGAACACTGAAGCTTTCTTT
TRBD2 | TRBJ2-1 | - | TRBV5-1 | CASSSGLAGNEQFF | TGCGCCAGCAGCTCGGGACTAGCGGGGAATGAGCAGTTCTTC
- | TRBJ2-2 | many | TRBV10-3 | CAISDRANTGELFF | TGTGCCATCAGTGACAGGGCGAACACCGGGGAGCTGTTTTTT
- | TRBJ1-1 | many | TRBV4-2 | CASSRLRGEKAEAFF | TGTGCCAGCAGCCGTCTCCGGGGGGAGAAAGCTGAAGCTTTCTTT
TRBD2 | TRBJ2-3 | many | TRBV12-3/TRBV12-4 | CASLPGTSGTGADTQYF | TGTGCCAGCTTACCCGGGACTAGCGGGACCGGAGCAGATACGCAGTATTTT
TRBD1 | TRBJ1-2 | - | TRBV27 | CASRAGQAPSGYTF | TGTGCCAGCAGGGCGGGACAGGCGCCAAGTGGCTACACCTTC
- | TRBJ2-3 | - | TRBV5-8 | CASSWGTLLGDTQYF | TGTGCCAGCAGCTGGGGAACCCTCCTGGGCGATACGCAGTATTTT
- | TRBJ1-1 | many | TRBV5-1 | CASSMGGQGGNTEAFF | TGCGCCAGCAGCATGGGGGGGCAGGGCGGAAACACTGAAGCTTTCTTT
- | TRBJ2-7 | many | TRBV2 | CASSEDEAYEQYF | TGTGCCAGCAGTGAAGATGAGGCGTACGAGCAGTACTTC
- | TRBJ2-1 | many | TRBV7-2 | CASSLSVLVEQFF | TGTGCCAGCAGTCTTAGCGTGCTTGTTGAGCAGTTCTTC
- | TRBJ1-3 | few | TRBV18 | CASSPSGRSGNTIYF | TGTGCCAGCTCACCCTCGGGAAGGTCTGGAAACACCATATATTTT
- | TRBJ1-2 | many | TRBV7-2 | CASSLGLLNYGYTF | TGTGCCAGCAGCTTAGGGTTGCTTAACTATGGCTACACCTTC
TRBD2 | TRBJ2-1 | many | TRBV20-1 | CSASVLAGASYNEQFF | TGCAGTGCTAGCGTCTTAGCGGGGGCCTCCTACAATGAGCAGTTCTTC
- | TRBJ2-5 | - | TRBV5-1 | CASSLGQTIQETQYF | TGCGCCAGCAGCTTGGGACAGACGATTCAAGAGACCCAGTACTTC
- | TRBJ2-1 | many | TRBV4-3 | CASSQDHGPSQFF | TGCGCCAGCAGCCAAGATCACGGGCCTTCGCAGTTCTTC
- | TRBJ1-2 | - | TRBV5-1 | CASSTSQSWSGYTF | TGCGCCAGTTCCACTAGTCAGAGTTGGAGTGGCTACACCTTC
- | TRBJ1-5 | few | TRBV27 | CASSFGGAAPQHF | TGTGCCAGCAGTTTCGGGGGGGCCGCGCCCCAGCATTTT
- | TRBJ2-6 | few | TRBV29-1 | CSVDVGAGANVLTF | TGCAGCGTTGATGTGGGGGCTGGGGCCAACGTCCTGACTTTC
- | TRBJ2-1 | many | TRBV15 | CATSRGAGQVVNEQFF | TGTGCCACCAGCAGAGGAGCGGGACAGGTTGTTAATGAGCAGTTCTTC
- | TRBJ1-1 | many | TRBV6-5 | CASARNTEAFF | TGTGCCAGCGCGCGGAACACTGAAGCTTTCTTT
- | TRBJ1-3 | - | TRBV5-1 | CASSLVSGGPGNTIYF | TGCGCCAGCAGCTTGGTATCGGGGGGTCCTGGAAACACCATATATTTT
TRBD2 | TRBJ2-5 | - | TRBV20-1 | CSAFLAGGPFATQYF | TGCAGTGCTTTCTTAGCGGGGGGGCCCTTTGCGACCCAGTACTTC
- | TRBJ2-3 | - | TRBV3-1 | CASSQAGTDTQYF | TGTGCCAGCAGCCAAGCAGGGACGGATACGCAGTATTTT
TRBD1 | TRBJ2-7 | - | TRBV20-1 | CSADDRDPYEQYF | TGCAGTGCTGACGACAGGGACCCCTACGAGCAGTACTTC
- | TRBJ2-5 | many | TRBV5-1 | CASSTAQPRETQYF | TGCGCCAGCAGCACGGCCCAGCCGCGGGAGACCCAGTACTTC
TRBD2 | TRBJ2-1 | few | TRBV6-1 | CASSETSVPYNEQFF | TGTGCCAGCAGCGAGACTAGCGTTCCATACAATGAGCAGTTCTTC
- | TRBJ2-3 | few | TRBV19 | CASSRGEPRTDTQYF | TGTGCCAGTAGTCGCGGGGAGCCCCGCACAGATACGCAGTATTTT
- | TRBJ2-3 | many | TRBV6-5 | CASGEFSTDTQYF | TGTGCCAGCGGGGAATTTAGTACAGATACGCAGTATTTT
TRBD2 | TRBJ2-5 | many | TRBV6-1 | CASSELAGGPETQYF | TGTGCCAGCAGTGAATTAGCGGGGGGGCCAGAGACCCAGTACTTC
- | TRBJ1-2 | many | TRBV5-1 | CASSLDLGDYGYTF | TGCGCCAGCAGCTTGGATCTAGGGGACTATGGCTACACCTTC
- | TRBJ2-1 | many | TRBV5-1 | CASSLRGVGGVGYNEQFF | TGCGCCAGCAGCTTGCGGGGAGTAGGAGGGGTGGGATACAATGAGCAGTTCTTC
- | TRBJ1-5 | many | TRBV27 | CASSLGYEIGVQPQHF | TGTGCCAGCAGTTTGGGCTACGAGATAGGGGTCCAGCCCCAGCATTTT
- | TRBJ1-4 | many | TRBV20-1 | CSARDRTLNEKLFF | TGCAGTGCTAGAGATCGCACCCTTAATGAAAAACTGTTTTTT
TRBD2 | TRBJ2-2 | few | TRBV5-4 | CASSPERGPNTGELFF | TGTGCCAGCAGCCCGGAGCGGGGGCCGAACACCGGGGAGCTGTTTTTT
- | TRBJ2-2 | few | TRBV5-1 | CASKGEGELFF | TGCGCCAGCAAAGGGGAAGGGGAGCTGTTTTTT
TRBD1 | TRBJ1-2 | - | TRBV5-1 | CASSFLPGQGNGYTF | TGCGCCAGCAGCTTCTTACCGGGACAGGGCAATGGCTACACCTTC
- | TRBJ2-1 | many | TRBV5-1 | CASSSAGRSYNEQFF | TGCGCCAGCAGCTCGGCAGGTCGGTCCTACAATGAGCAGTTCTTC
- | TRBJ2-4 | many | TRBV7-2 | CASSPATPVTKNIQYF | TGTGCCAGCAGCCCCGCCACTCCGGTAACCAAAAACATTCAGTACTTC
TRBD1 | TRBJ2-7 | few | TRBV7-9 | CASSEIQQGSYEQYF | TGTGCCAGCAGCGAGATCCAACAGGGGTCCTACGAGCAGTACTTC
- | TRBJ2-2 | many | TRBV6-2/TRBV6-3 | CASSSWDAYTGELFF | TGTGCCAGCAGTTCTTGGGACGCCTACACCGGGGAGCTGTTTTTT
- | TRBJ2-3 | many | TRBV12-3/TRBV12-4 | CASSFSGRTQYF | TGTGCCAGCAGTTTTTCCGGGCGTACGCAGTATTTT
- | TRBJ1-1 | many | TRBV2 | CASGWVTTEAFF | TGTGCCAGCGGTTGGGTGACCACTGAAGCTTTCTTT